This is a list of T cell receptor beta chains from one sample in a study of blood T cell repertoires in COVID-19. Only in-frame clones appear in the TCRdb table, and some are missing; sequencing was by immunoSEQ multiplex PCR. Of hundreds of thousands of clones in the sample, approximately 86% were seen once. Material: PBMCs or T cells enriched from blood (not recorded which). The receptors originated from a woman aged 45-59 years who had recovered from COVID-19. Each CDR3 is given with its conserved first and last residue. Fields, in order: J gene, D gene, V gene, clone size, CDR3 DNA, CDR3 protein. The D gene is left open where the match is weak. Size is omitted from some rows. Given values are once, few, many or a class for expanded clones.

J gene: TRBJ1-5
D gene: TRBD1
V gene: TRBV4-2
clone size: NA
CDR3 DNA: TGTGCCAGCAGCCCGACAGGGGACGGCGGATGGCCCCAGCATTTT
CDR3 protein: CASSPTGDGGWPQHF

J gene: TRBJ2-7
D gene: TRBD2
V gene: TRBV5-1
clone size: NA
CDR3 DNA: TGCGCCAGCAGCTCATATGTTACTAGCGGGAGCCGCGACGAGCAGTACTTC
CDR3 protein: CASSSYVTSGSRDEQYF

J gene: TRBJ1-4
D gene: TRBD1
V gene: TRBV27
clone size: NA
CDR3 DNA: TGTGCCAGCAGACCTCCTGCCGGGACAGGGATTGAAAAACTGTTTTTT
CDR3 protein: CASRPPAGTGIEKLFF

J gene: TRBJ2-5
D gene: TRBD1
V gene: TRBV5-1
clone size: NA
CDR3 DNA: TGCGCCAGCAGCTTGTGGGGACAGGGGGCCGAGACCCAGTACTTC
CDR3 protein: CASSLWGQGAETQYF

J gene: TRBJ1-1
D gene: NA
V gene: TRBV27
clone size: NA
CDR3 DNA: TGTGCCAGCAGTTCGACCCTGACAGTGAACACTGAAGCTTTCTTT
CDR3 protein: CASSSTLTVNTEAFF

J gene: TRBJ1-2
D gene: TRBD1
V gene: TRBV4-1
clone size: NA
CDR3 DNA: TGCGCCAGCAGCCAGACAGGGTTCACCTATGGCTACACCTTC
CDR3 protein: CASSQTGFTYGYTF

J gene: TRBJ2-1
D gene: TRBD2
V gene: TRBV5-4
clone size: NA
CDR3 DNA: TGTGCCAGCAGCTTGGGCGGGAGGCCTACCTACGGTGAGCAGTTCTTC
CDR3 protein: CASSLGGRPTYGEQFF

J gene: TRBJ1-5
D gene: TRBD1
V gene: TRBV7-6
clone size: NA
CDR3 DNA: TGTGCCAGCAGCCCTCGACAGGGGCTTCAGCCCCAGCATTTT
CDR3 protein: CASSPRQGLQPQHF

J gene: TRBJ2-2
D gene: TRBD1
V gene: TRBV4-1
clone size: NA
CDR3 DNA: TGCGCCAGCAGCACAGGGGGTAACACCGGGGAGCTGTTTTTT
CDR3 protein: CASSTGGNTGELFF

J gene: TRBJ2-3
D gene: TRBD2
V gene: TRBV5-1
clone size: NA
CDR3 DNA: TGCGCCAGCAGCTTAGGTTCTAGCGGGAGTTCCAATACGCAGTATTTT
CDR3 protein: CASSLGSSGSSNTQYF

J gene: TRBJ1-3
D gene: NA
V gene: TRBV19
clone size: NA
CDR3 DNA: TGTGCCAGTAGTGCGGGGGCCTCTGGAAACACCATATATTTT
CDR3 protein: CASSAGASGNTIYF

J gene: TRBJ2-4
D gene: NA
V gene: TRBV6-5
clone size: NA
CDR3 DNA: TGTGCCAGCGGGAGGAGCAAAAACATTCAGTACTTC
CDR3 protein: CASGRSKNIQYF

J gene: TRBJ2-1
D gene: TRBD2
V gene: TRBV7-3
clone size: few
CDR3 DNA: TGTGCCAGCAGCTTAAAGACTAGCGGGAGCGGGAATGAGCAGTTCTTC
CDR3 protein: CASSLKTSGSGNEQFF

J gene: TRBJ1-6
D gene: TRBD1
V gene: TRBV5-5
clone size: once
CDR3 DNA: TGTGCCAGCAGCACCCAGGGGGCTCAAGATTCACCCCTCCACTTT
CDR3 protein: CASSTQGAQDSPLHF

J gene: TRBJ2-1
D gene: TRBD2
V gene: TRBV28
clone size: NA
CDR3 DNA: TGTGCCAGCAGTTTAATGGCGGGAGCTATGTACAATGAGCAGTTCTTC
CDR3 protein: CASSLMAGAMYNEQFF

J gene: TRBJ2-7
D gene: NA
V gene: TRBV19
clone size: NA
CDR3 DNA: TGTGCCAGTAGTGACGGGGTTAGATCCTACGAGCAGTACTTC
CDR3 protein: CASSDGVRSYEQYF

J gene: TRBJ2-1
D gene: NA
V gene: TRBV7-2
clone size: NA
CDR3 DNA: TGTGCCAGCAGCTTAGCGGGAGAACCCCCAAACAATGAGCAGTTCTTC
CDR3 protein: CASSLAGEPPNNEQFF

J gene: TRBJ2-1
D gene: NA
V gene: TRBV19
clone size: few
CDR3 DNA: TGTGCCAGTAGTATCCCCCAAGCGGGCAACAATGAGCAGTTCTTC
CDR3 protein: CASSIPQAGNNEQFF

J gene: TRBJ1-3
D gene: NA
V gene: TRBV5-4
clone size: NA
CDR3 DNA: TGTGCCAGCAGCTCTGGGCCTGGAAACACCATATATTTT
CDR3 protein: CASSSGPGNTIYF

J gene: TRBJ1-2
D gene: TRBD1
V gene: TRBV27
clone size: NA
CDR3 DNA: TGTGCCAGCAGTTTAAGTCACTCATTAGCAGGGGGCCCTGGCTACACCTTC
CDR3 protein: CASSLSHSLAGGPGYTF

J gene: TRBJ1-1
D gene: NA
V gene: TRBV3-1/TRBV3-2
clone size: few
CDR3 DNA: TGTGCCAGCAGCCCGCCAGGGGTCCACACTGAAGCTTTCTTT
CDR3 protein: CASSPPGVHTEAFF

J gene: TRBJ2-3
D gene: NA
V gene: TRBV20-1
clone size: NA
CDR3 DNA: TGCAGTGCTGGCCCAATGGATACGCAGTATTTT
CDR3 protein: CSAGPMDTQYF

J gene: TRBJ1-6
D gene: NA
V gene: TRBV30
clone size: NA
CDR3 DNA: TGTGCCTGCCGGCCGGGGGGCACCCTCCACTTT
CDR3 protein: CACRPGGTLHF

J gene: TRBJ1-2
D gene: NA
V gene: TRBV30
clone size: once
CDR3 DNA: TGTGCCTGGTGTCAGAACTATGGCTACACCTTC
CDR3 protein: CAWCQNYGYTF

J gene: TRBJ1-5
D gene: NA
V gene: TRBV19
clone size: NA
CDR3 DNA: TGTGCCAGTAGCTCAACCGGGGGGACCATAAATCAGCCCCAGCATTTT
CDR3 protein: CASSSTGGTINQPQHF

J gene: TRBJ1-2
D gene: TRBD1
V gene: TRBV27
clone size: NA
CDR3 DNA: TGTGCCAGCAGTTTCGGACAGGGACGGGGTATTGGCTATGGCTACACCTTC
CDR3 protein: CASSFGQGRGIGYGYTF

J gene: TRBJ2-1
D gene: NA
V gene: TRBV11-2
clone size: few
CDR3 DNA: TGTGCCAGCAGCGCCGCGAGGTACAATGAGCAGTTCTTC
CDR3 protein: CASSAARYNEQFF

J gene: TRBJ1-3
D gene: NA
V gene: TRBV30
clone size: few
CDR3 DNA: TGTGCCTTTAATACAGGGGGAAACACCATATATTTT
CDR3 protein: CAFNTGGNTIYF

J gene: TRBJ1-3
D gene: NA
V gene: TRBV30
clone size: NA
CDR3 DNA: TGTGCCTGGAGTCTCCGCGCCCAGGGAGGAAACACCATATATTTT
CDR3 protein: CAWSLRAQGGNTIYF

J gene: TRBJ2-2
D gene: TRBD2
V gene: TRBV5-1
clone size: NA
CDR3 DNA: TGCGCCAGCAGCCTCCCAAGCGGGGCGAACACCGGGGAGCTGTTTTTT
CDR3 protein: CASSLPSGANTGELFF

J gene: TRBJ2-4
D gene: NA
V gene: TRBV5-1
clone size: NA
CDR3 DNA: TGCGCCAGCAGCTTGGCGGCGGGGCTAGCCAAAAACATTCAGTACTTC
CDR3 protein: CASSLAAGLAKNIQYF

J gene: TRBJ1-4
D gene: TRBD1
V gene: TRBV7-2
clone size: NA
CDR3 DNA: TGTGCCAGCAGCTCGGGGGCAGGGGGCTTGGGTGAAAAACTGTTTTTT
CDR3 protein: CASSSGAGGLGEKLFF

J gene: TRBJ2-3
D gene: NA
V gene: TRBV30
clone size: NA
CDR3 DNA: TGTGCCTGGAGTGTACTGGGGGTCTGGGGGGAAAGCACAGATACGCAGTATTTT
CDR3 protein: CAWSVLGVWGESTDTQYF

J gene: TRBJ2-7
D gene: NA
V gene: TRBV6-5
clone size: NA
CDR3 DNA: TGTGCCAGCAGTTTTCGGGGTAGAAGCTCCTACGAGCAGTACTTC
CDR3 protein: CASSFRGRSSYEQYF

J gene: TRBJ1-6
D gene: TRBD1
V gene: TRBV6-5
clone size: NA
CDR3 DNA: TGTGCCAGCAGGCTGACAGGGGGGTATTCACCCCTCCACTTT
CDR3 protein: CASRLTGGYSPLHF

J gene: TRBJ1-4
D gene: NA
V gene: TRBV5-4
clone size: NA
CDR3 DNA: TGTGCCAGCAGCTACGACTTCTCAACTAATGAAAAACTGTTTTTT
CDR3 protein: CASSYDFSTNEKLFF

J gene: TRBJ2-6
D gene: NA
V gene: TRBV28
clone size: once
CDR3 DNA: TGTGCCAGCAGCCCAGGGACTGGGGCCAACGTCCTGACTTTC
CDR3 protein: CASSPGTGANVLTF

J gene: TRBJ1-3
D gene: TRBD1
V gene: TRBV24-1
clone size: NA
CDR3 DNA: TGTGCCACCAGTGACACCGGGACAGGCTCTGGAAACACCATATATTTT
CDR3 protein: CATSDTGTGSGNTIYF

J gene: TRBJ1-2
D gene: NA
V gene: TRBV7-8
clone size: NA
CDR3 DNA: TGTGCCAGCAGCGTTCGGGACACGACTTCACCCTATGGCTACACCTTC
CDR3 protein: CASSVRDTTSPYGYTF

J gene: TRBJ1-2
D gene: NA
V gene: TRBV5-1
clone size: NA
CDR3 DNA: TGCGCCAGCAGCTTCGAGGGTCAGGAAGGCTACACCTTC
CDR3 protein: CASSFEGQEGYTF

J gene: TRBJ1-1
D gene: TRBD1
V gene: TRBV7-3
clone size: few
CDR3 DNA: TGTGCCAGCAGCTTAGGACAGGGGACCAATGAAGCTTTCTTT
CDR3 protein: CASSLGQGTNEAFF

J gene: TRBJ2-3
D gene: TRBD2
V gene: TRBV5-1
clone size: NA
CDR3 DNA: TGCGCCAGCAGCAGACTAGCGGGAGGCGGGGATACGCAGTATTTT
CDR3 protein: CASSRLAGGGDTQYF

J gene: TRBJ1-3
D gene: NA
V gene: TRBV10-3
clone size: NA
CDR3 DNA: TGTGCCATCAGTGAAGGGCGGGCTGGAAACACCATATATTTT
CDR3 protein: CAISEGRAGNTIYF

J gene: TRBJ1-1
D gene: NA
V gene: TRBV6-5
clone size: few
CDR3 DNA: TGTGCCAGCCACACAGGGATCCACACTGAAGCTTTCTTT
CDR3 protein: CASHTGIHTEAFF

J gene: TRBJ1-5
D gene: TRBD1
V gene: TRBV27
clone size: NA
CDR3 DNA: TGTGCCAGCAGTCCAAGACAGGGGGGCCCCAATCAGCCCCAGCATTTT
CDR3 protein: CASSPRQGGPNQPQHF

J gene: TRBJ2-1
D gene: NA
V gene: TRBV18
clone size: NA
CDR3 DNA: TGTGCCAGCTCACCGTATCAGGGAAGCTACAATGAGCAGTTCTTC
CDR3 protein: CASSPYQGSYNEQFF

J gene: TRBJ2-7
D gene: NA
V gene: TRBV7-2
clone size: NA
CDR3 DNA: TGTGCCAGCAGCTGGACCGGGACTCCTAGCTCGGGCGAGCAGTACTTC
CDR3 protein: CASSWTGTPSSGEQYF

J gene: TRBJ2-5
D gene: NA
V gene: TRBV28
clone size: NA
CDR3 DNA: TGTGCCAGCAGTTTTCCGGGAGTGGAGACCCAGTACTTC
CDR3 protein: CASSFPGVETQYF

J gene: TRBJ1-6
D gene: NA
V gene: TRBV7-5
clone size: NA
CDR3 DNA: TGTGCCAGAAGCCGGACCCGGAGACCCGGGGATAATTCACCCCTCCACTTT
CDR3 protein: CARSRTRRPGDNSPLHF

J gene: TRBJ1-1
D gene: TRBD1
V gene: TRBV6-5
clone size: NA
CDR3 DNA: TGTGCCAGCAGGGGGGACAGGGTCAACACTGAAGCTTTCTTT
CDR3 protein: CASRGDRVNTEAFF

J gene: TRBJ2-1
D gene: TRBD2
V gene: TRBV11-2
clone size: NA
CDR3 DNA: TGTGCCAGCAGCTCCCGGACTAGCGGGACGGTCTACAATGAGCAGTTCTTC
CDR3 protein: CASSSRTSGTVYNEQFF

J gene: TRBJ2-2
D gene: TRBD1
V gene: TRBV9
clone size: many
CDR3 DNA: TGTGCCAGCCAAATAGGACAGGGGGCCGGGGAGCTGTTTTTT
CDR3 protein: CASQIGQGAGELFF

J gene: TRBJ1-1
D gene: NA
V gene: TRBV25-1
clone size: NA
CDR3 DNA: TGTGCCAGCAGTGAATGGGGAGGTAGTCGTCAGGCTTTCTTT
CDR3 protein: CASSEWGGSRQAFF

J gene: TRBJ1-1
D gene: NA
V gene: TRBV18
clone size: NA
CDR3 DNA: TGTGCCAGCTCACCCCAGCTCCCGGTCAGGGGATCGAACACTGAAGCTTTCTTT
CDR3 protein: CASSPQLPVRGSNTEAFF

J gene: TRBJ2-7
D gene: TRBD2
V gene: TRBV4-1
clone size: NA
CDR3 DNA: TGCGCCAGCAGCATGGGGCTAGCGGGAGTGGGGGAACAGTACTTC
CDR3 protein: CASSMGLAGVGEQYF